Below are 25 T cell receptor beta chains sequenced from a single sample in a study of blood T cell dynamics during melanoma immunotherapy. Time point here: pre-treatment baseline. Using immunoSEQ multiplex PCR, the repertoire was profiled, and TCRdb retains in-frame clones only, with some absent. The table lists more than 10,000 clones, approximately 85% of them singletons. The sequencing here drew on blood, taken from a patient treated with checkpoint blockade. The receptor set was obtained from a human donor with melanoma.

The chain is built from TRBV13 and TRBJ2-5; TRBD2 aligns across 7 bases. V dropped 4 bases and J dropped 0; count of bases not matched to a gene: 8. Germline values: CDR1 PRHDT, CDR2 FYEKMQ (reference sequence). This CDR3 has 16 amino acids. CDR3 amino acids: CASSSGNGGYQETQYF. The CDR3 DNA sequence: TGTGCCAGCAGCTCCGGGAACGGGGGGTACCAAGAGACCCAGTACTTC.

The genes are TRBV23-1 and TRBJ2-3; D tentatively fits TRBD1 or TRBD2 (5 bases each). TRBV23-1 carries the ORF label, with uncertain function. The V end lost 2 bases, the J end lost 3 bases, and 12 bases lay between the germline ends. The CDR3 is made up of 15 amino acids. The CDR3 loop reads CASSQRGIKTDTQYF. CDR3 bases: TGCGCCAGCAGTCAACGGGGCATTAAAACAGATACGCAGTATTTT.

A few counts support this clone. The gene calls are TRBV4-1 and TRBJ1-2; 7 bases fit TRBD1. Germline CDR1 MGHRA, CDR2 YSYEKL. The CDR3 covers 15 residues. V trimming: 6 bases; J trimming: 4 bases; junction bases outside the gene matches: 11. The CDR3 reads CASRAGPTGIYGYTF. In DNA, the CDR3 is TGCGCCAGCAGAGCAGGACCGACAGGGATCTATGGCTACACCTTC.

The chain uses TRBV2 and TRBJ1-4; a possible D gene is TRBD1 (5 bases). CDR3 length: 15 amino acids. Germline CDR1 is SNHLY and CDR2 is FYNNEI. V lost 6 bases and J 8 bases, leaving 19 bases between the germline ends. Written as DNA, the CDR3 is TGTGCCAGCAGAGGTCAACCCGGGGGTGAAGAAAAACTGTTTTTT. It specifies CASRGQPGGEEKLFF. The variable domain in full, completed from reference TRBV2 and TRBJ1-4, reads EPEVTQTPSHQVTQMGQEVILRCVPISNHLYFYWYRQILGQKVEFLVSFYNNEISEKSEIFDDQFSVERPDGSNFTLKIRSTKLEDSAMYFCASRGQPGGEEKLFFGSGTQLSVL.

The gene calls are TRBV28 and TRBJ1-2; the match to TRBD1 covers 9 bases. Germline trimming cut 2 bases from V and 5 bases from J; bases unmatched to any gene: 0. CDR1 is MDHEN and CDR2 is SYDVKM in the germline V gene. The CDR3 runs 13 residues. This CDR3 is CASSLGQGYGYTF. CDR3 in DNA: TGTGCCAGCAGTTTAGGACAGGGGTATGGCTACACCTTC.

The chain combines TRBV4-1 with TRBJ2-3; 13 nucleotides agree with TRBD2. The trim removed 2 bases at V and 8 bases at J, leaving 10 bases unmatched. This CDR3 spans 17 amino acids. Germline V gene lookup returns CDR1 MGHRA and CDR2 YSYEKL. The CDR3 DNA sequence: TGCGCCAGCAGCCAACCCGGGACTAGCGGGGCATCAGGTACGCAGTATTTT. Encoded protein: CASSQPGTSGASGTQYF.

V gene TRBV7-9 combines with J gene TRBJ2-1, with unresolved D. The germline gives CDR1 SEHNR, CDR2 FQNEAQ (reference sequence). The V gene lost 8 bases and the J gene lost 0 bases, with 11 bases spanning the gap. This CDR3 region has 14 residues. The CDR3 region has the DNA TGTGCCAGCTTACGACGGACCTCCTACAATGAGCAGTTCTTC. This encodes CASLRRTSYNEQFF.

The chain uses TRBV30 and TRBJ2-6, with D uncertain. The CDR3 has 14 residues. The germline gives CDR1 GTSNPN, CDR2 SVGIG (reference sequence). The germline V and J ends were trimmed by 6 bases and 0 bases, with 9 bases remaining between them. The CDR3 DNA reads TGTGCCTGCAGGCCTTACTCTGGGGCCAACGTCCTGACTTTC. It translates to CACRPYSGANVLTF.

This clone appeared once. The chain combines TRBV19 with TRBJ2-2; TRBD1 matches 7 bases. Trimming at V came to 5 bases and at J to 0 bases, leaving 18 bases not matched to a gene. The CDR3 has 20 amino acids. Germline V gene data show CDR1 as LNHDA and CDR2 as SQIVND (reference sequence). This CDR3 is CASSAPGGQNRITNTGELFF. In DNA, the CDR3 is TGTGCCAGTAGTGCCCCAGGGGGACAAAATAGAATTACGAACACCGGGGAGCTGTTTTTT. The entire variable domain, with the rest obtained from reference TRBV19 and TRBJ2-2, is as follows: DGGITQSPKYLFRKEGQNVTLSCEQNLNHDAMYWYRQDPGQGLRLIYYSQIVNDFQKGDIAEGYSVSREKKESFPLTVTSAQKNPTAFYLCASSAPGGQNRITNTGELFFGEGSRLTVL.

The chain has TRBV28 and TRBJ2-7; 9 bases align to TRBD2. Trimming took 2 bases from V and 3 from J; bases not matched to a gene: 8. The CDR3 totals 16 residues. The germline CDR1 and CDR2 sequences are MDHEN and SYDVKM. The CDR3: CASSLVGGGDFYEQYF. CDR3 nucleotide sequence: TGTGCCAGCAGTTTAGTCGGCGGGGGGGACTTCTACGAGCAGTACTTC.

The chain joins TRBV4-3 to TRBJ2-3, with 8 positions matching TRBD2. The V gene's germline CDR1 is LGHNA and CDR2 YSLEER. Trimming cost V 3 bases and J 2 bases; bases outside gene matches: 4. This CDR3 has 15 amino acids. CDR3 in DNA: TGCGCCAGCAGCCAGATAGCGGGGAACACAGATACGCAGTATTTT. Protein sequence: CASSQIAGNTDTQYF.

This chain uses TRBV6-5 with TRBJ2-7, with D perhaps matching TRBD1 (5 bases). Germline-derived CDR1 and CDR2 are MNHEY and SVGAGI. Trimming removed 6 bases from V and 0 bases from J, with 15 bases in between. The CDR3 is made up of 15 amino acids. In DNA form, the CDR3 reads TGTGCCAGCAGCACCGATGACAGTTACTCCTACGAGCAGTACTTC. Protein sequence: CASSTDDSYSYEQYF.

As DNA, the CDR3 is TGTGCCAGCAGTTTACAGGGTCCCACTGAAGCTTTCTTT. Translated: CASSLQGPTEAFF. The chain combines TRBV6-5 with TRBJ1-1; tentatively, D is TRBD1 (6 bases). Trimming removed 4 bases at V and 4 bases at J, with 10 bases between. CDR1 and CDR2 (germline): MNHEY, SVGAGI. The CDR3 sequence is 13 residues long.

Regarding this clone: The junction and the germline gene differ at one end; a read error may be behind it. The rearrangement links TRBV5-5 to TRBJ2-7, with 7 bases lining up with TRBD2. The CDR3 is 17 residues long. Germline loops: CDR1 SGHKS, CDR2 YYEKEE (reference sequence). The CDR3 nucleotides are TGCGCCAGCAGCCAGGATGGAGCCGGGAGGCGTCCCGGCGAGCAGTACTTC. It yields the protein CASSQDGAGRRPGEQYF.

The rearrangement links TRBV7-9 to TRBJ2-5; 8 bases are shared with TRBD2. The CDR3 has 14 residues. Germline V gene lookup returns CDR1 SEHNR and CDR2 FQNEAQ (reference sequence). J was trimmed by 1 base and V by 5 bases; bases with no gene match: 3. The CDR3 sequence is CASSRGGLQETQYF. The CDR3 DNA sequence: TGTGCCAGCAGCCGGGGGGGACTCCAAGAGACCCAGTACTTC.

CDR3 sequence (DNA): TGTGCCAGCAGCGGCCGAGGGGCAACTAATGAAAAACTGTTTTTT. Residues: CASSGRGATNEKLFF. The chain employs TRBV5-5 and TRBJ1-4; D possibly corresponds to TRBD1 (5 bases). Trimming stripped 4 bases from V and 0 bases from J, with 10 bases between. There are 15 residues in the CDR3. Germline loops: CDR1 SGHKS, CDR2 YYEKEE (reference sequence).

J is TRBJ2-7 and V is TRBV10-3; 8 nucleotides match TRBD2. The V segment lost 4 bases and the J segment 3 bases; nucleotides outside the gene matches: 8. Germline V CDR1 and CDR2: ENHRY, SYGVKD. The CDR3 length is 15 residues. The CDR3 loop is CAISVRTSKGYEQYF. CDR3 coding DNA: TGTGCCATCAGTGTGAGGACTAGCAAGGGCTACGAGCAGTACTTC.

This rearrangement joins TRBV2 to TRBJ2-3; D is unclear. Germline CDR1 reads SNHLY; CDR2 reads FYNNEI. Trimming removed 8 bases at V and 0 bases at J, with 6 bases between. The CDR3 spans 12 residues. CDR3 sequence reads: CASSISTDTQYF. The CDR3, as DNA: TGTGCCAGCTCTATCAGCACAGATACGCAGTATTTT. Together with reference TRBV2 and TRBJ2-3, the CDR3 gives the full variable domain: EPEVTQTPSHQVTQMGQEVILRCVPISNHLYFYWYRQILGQKVEFLVSFYNNEISEKSEIFDDQFSVERPDGSNFTLKIRSTKLEDSAMYFCASSISTDTQYFGPGTRLTVL.

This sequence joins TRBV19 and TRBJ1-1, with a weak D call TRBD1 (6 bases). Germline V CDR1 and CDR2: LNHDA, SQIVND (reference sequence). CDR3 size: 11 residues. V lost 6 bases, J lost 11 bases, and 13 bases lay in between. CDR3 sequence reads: CASRGAGRAFF. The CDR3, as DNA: TGTGCCAGTAGGGGGGCGGGGAGGGCTTTCTTT.

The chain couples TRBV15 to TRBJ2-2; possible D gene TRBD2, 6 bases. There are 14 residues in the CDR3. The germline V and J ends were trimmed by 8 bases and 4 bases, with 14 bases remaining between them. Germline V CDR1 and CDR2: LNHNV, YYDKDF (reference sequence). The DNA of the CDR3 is TGTGCCACCGGGACTTCGGCTTTCACCGGGGAGCTGTTTTTT. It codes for CATGTSAFTGELFF.

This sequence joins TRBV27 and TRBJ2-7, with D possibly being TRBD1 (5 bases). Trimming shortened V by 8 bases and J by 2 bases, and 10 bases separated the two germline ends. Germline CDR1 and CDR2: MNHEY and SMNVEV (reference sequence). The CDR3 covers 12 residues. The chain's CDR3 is CASGWTTYEQYF. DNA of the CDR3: TGTGCCAGCGGGTGGACAACCTACGAGCAGTACTTC.

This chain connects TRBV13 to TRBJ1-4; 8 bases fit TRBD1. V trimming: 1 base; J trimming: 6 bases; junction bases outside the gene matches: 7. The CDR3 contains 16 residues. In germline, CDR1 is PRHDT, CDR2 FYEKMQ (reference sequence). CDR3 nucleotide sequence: TGTGCCAGCAGCTTAGCCTTGGGACAGGTTGATGAAAAACTGTTTTTT. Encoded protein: CASSLALGQVDEKLFF.

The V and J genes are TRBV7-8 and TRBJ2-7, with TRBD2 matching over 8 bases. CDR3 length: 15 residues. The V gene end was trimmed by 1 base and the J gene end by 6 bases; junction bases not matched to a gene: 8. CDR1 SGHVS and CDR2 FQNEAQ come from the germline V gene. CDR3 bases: TGTGCCAGCAGCTTAGGAACCGTCAGCGGGGGCGAGCAGTACTTC. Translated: CASSLGTVSGGEQYF.

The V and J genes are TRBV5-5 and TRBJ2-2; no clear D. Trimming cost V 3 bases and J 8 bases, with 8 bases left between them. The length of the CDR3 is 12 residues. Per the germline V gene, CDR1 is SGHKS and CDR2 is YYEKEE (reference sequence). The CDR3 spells CASSSTVGELFF. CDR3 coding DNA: TGTGCCAGCAGCTCAACGGTGGGGGAGCTGTTTTTT.

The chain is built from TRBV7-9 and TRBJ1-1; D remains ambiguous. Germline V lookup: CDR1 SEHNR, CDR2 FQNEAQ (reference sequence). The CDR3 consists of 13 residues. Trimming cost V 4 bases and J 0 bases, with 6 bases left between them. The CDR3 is CASSSQLNTEAFF. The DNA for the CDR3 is TGTGCCAGCAGCTCTCAGTTGAACACTGAAGCTTTCTTT.